This TCR beta chain stems from a study of liver allograft versus peripheral blood T cells. Background on the study: The authors compared T cell receptor repertoires in transplanted livers with recipients' peripheral blood repertoires. Study-wide results and caveats: Liver allografts reportedly held T cell receptor repertoires unlike those in peripheral blood.

TCRdb redid the calling of the reads with MiXCR, one entry per CDR3 protein. The table lists about 16,000 distinct CDR3 sequences, 22% of them singletons, with roughly 13% in the top ten. The CDR3 extends over 15 amino acids. Germline CDR1 MNHEY, CDR2 SMNVEV (reference sequence). The J segment lost 3 bases and the V segment lost 5 bases, leaving 1 base of the junction unmatched. Only a few counts were recorded for this clonotype. No antigen is known for it. The receptor's source is a human patient who had a liver transplant. Part of the T cells may come from the graft donor. The chain carries TRBV27 and TRBJ2-5; 15 nucleotides line up with TRBD2. Written as DNA, the CDR3 is TGTGCCAGCAGTGGACTAGCGGGAGGGGAAGAGACCCAGTACTTC. Its translation: CASSGLAGGEETQYF.